This T cell receptor beta chain comes out of a study of blood T cell repertoires in COVID-19. Across the whole study: Collection of acute and convalescent COVID-19 samples took place in the United States, Italy and Spain. The analysed material was cDNA or gDNA that came from T cells, B-cell-depleted T cells, or PBMCs.

Under the authors' procedure: The assay estimated nucleated cells by amplifying reference gene primers. TCRdb keeps only in-frame clones here, not all; method: immunoSEQ multiplex PCR. V, J and clone size reflect that table, while D and trimming were determined from the DNA. This table has 360,000 or so clones, around 90% appearing once. Sequencing was performed on peripheral blood. The sequence was collected from a man younger than 35 with active or convalescent COVID-19.

The CDR3 is CASSSKDRGHGELFF. The CDR3 DNA sequence: TGTGCCAGCAGCTCCAAGGACAGGGGGCACGGGGAGCTGTTTTTT. The rearrangement links TRBV11-2 to TRBJ2-2, with 11 nucleotides matching TRBD1. After removal of 4 bases from V and 7 bases from J, the junction contained 5 bases not matched to a gene. The CDR3 spans 15 residues. Looked up from germline, CDR1 is SGHAT and CDR2 is FQNNGV.